This is a list of T cell receptor beta chains from one sample in a study of T cell responses to AZD1222 COVID-19 vaccine. Here immunoSEQ multiplex PCR was the method, and the copy in TCRdb shows in-frame clones only, minus some. The sample holds about 110,000 clones, 90% to 95% seen once. The sequencing used peripheral blood, collected on day 0 of AZD1222 vaccination. The origin of the receptors is an adult in good health. The CDR3 runs from the conserved cysteine through the conserved F or W. A D gene is named only where the DNA matches it firmly. Only some rows state a clone size, as once, few, many or a class for expanded clones.

V	size	J	D	CDR3	DNA
TRBV19	NA	TRBJ1-3	NA	CASSKNRQERSGNTIYF	TGTGCCAGTAGTAAAAACAGACAGGAGCGCTCTGGAAACACCATATATTTT
TRBV7-9	once	TRBJ1-2	TRBD1	CASSSDRGRDYGYTF	TGTGCCAGCAGCTCAGACAGGGGACGGGACTATGGCTACACCTTC
TRBV3-1/TRBV3-2	NA	TRBJ2-7	TRBD1	CASRQTGLNYEQYF	TGTGCCAGCAGACAGACAGGGCTAAACTACGAGCAGTACTTC
TRBV27	NA	TRBJ2-7	TRBD2	CASSLLVAGLYEQYF	TGTGCCAGCAGTTTATTGGTAGCGGGCCTATACGAGCAGTACTTC
TRBV12-3/TRBV12-4	NA	TRBJ1-2	NA	CASSPGRNYGYTF	TGTGCCAGCAGCCCAGGGCGTAACTATGGCTACACCTTC
TRBV29-1	NA	TRBJ1-3	NA	CSVEGGGSGNTIYF	TGCAGCGTTGAGGGAGGTGGATCTGGAAACACCATATATTTT
TRBV3-1/TRBV3-2	NA	TRBJ1-5	NA	CASSQDGRGGNQPQHF	TGTGCCAGCAGCCAAGATGGGAGGGGAGGAAATCAGCCCCAGCATTTT
TRBV11-1	NA	TRBJ1-1	NA	CASSLLGRQAFF	TGTGCCAGCAGCCTTCTAGGCAGGCAAGCTTTCTTT
TRBV9	NA	TRBJ1-5	NA	CASSVDENQPQHF	TGTGCCAGCAGCGTAGACGAGAATCAGCCCCAGCATTTT
TRBV18	NA	TRBJ1-1	TRBD1	CASSSGQEDTEAFF	TGTGCCAGCTCAAGCGGACAGGAGGACACTGAAGCTTTCTTT
TRBV2	few	TRBJ1-4	TRBD1	CASSRGSGTGGAYEKLFF	TGTGCCAGCAGTCGCGGATCCGGGACAGGGGGCGCGTACGAAAAACTGTTTTTT
TRBV29-1	NA	TRBJ2-5	TRBD2	CSVEGAGGRETQYF	TGCAGCGTTGAAGGGGCGGGGGGCAGAGAGACCCAGTACTTC
TRBV3-1/TRBV3-2	NA	TRBJ2-3	NA	CASSQDLGQADTQYF	TGTGCCAGCAGCCAAGATCTTGGGCAGGCGGATACGCAGTATTTT
TRBV29-1	NA	TRBJ1-2	NA	CSVVDPGLDGYTF	TGCAGCGTTGTGGACCCGGGCCTAGATGGCTACACCTTC
TRBV30	NA	TRBJ1-4	TRBD1	CAWSGGQGVTNEKLFF	TGTGCCTGGAGTGGGGGACAGGGGGTCACTAATGAAAAACTGTTTTTT
TRBV19	NA	TRBJ2-7	NA	CASRPGQNSYEQYF	TGTGCCAGTAGACCAGGACAGAACTCCTACGAGCAGTACTTC
TRBV6-5	NA	TRBJ2-7	NA	CASSYSGQGVFEQYF	TGTGCCAGCAGTTACTCCGGGCAGGGAGTGTTCGAGCAGTACTTC
TRBV18	NA	TRBJ1-2	NA	CASSSTEGFYGYTF	TGTGCCAGCTCATCCACGGAGGGGTTCTATGGCTACACCTTC
TRBV5-4	NA	TRBJ2-7	NA	CASSLDSYYEQYF	TGTGCCAGCAGCTTGGACAGTTACTACGAGCAGTACTTC
TRBV6-5	NA	TRBJ2-1	TRBD2	CASSYFGGGPDEQFF	TGTGCCAGCAGTTACTTTGGCGGGGGGCCTGATGAGCAGTTCTTC
TRBV7-2	NA	TRBJ1-1	NA	CASSPRGVANTEAFF	TGTGCCAGCAGCCCAAGAGGGGTAGCGAACACTGAAGCTTTCTTT
TRBV21-1	few	TRBJ1-2	NA	CAIKSRARFAGYTF	TGTGCCATAAAGTCCAGGGCGCGGTTCGCAGGCTACACCTTC
TRBV5-8	NA	TRBJ1-6	NA	CASSRGRNFWNSPLHF	TGTGCCAGCAGCAGGGGCAGGAATTTTTGGAATTCACCCCTCCACTTT
TRBV2	NA	TRBJ2-1	TRBD2	CASTLGTSGYNEQFF	TGTGCCAGCACGCTTGGGACTAGCGGGTACAATGAGCAGTTCTTC